The next 9 T cell receptor beta chains were all read from a single sample in a study of blood T cells in healthy people across ages. Through a sample-barcoded 5' primer and a J-beta primer mix, a second PCR was run for roughly 7 to 11 cycles. TCRdb re-called the 5' RACE reads with MiXCR, one entry per CDR3 protein. The table includes approximately 810,000 distinct CDR3 sequences, 25% to 30% detected once. Sequenced input: blood. Every receptor here comes from a woman of 80 years or more in good health.

About this clonotype: One base away lies a much larger clone, so this may be a sequencing read error. DNA for the CDR3: TGCGCCAGCAGCCAAGATCCCAGTGTATCAGGGGCCAACGTCCGGACTTTC. This gives the protein CASSQDPSVSGANVRTF. This sequence joins TRBV4-3 and TRBJ2-6; D is possibly TRBD1 (6 bases). CDR3 length: 17 amino acids. Germline CDR1 is LGHNA and CDR2 is YSLEER.

On this clonotype: This may be a read error, as it is one base from a much larger clone. CDR3 sequence (DNA): TGCAGCGTTGAAGAGAGCTACGAGCAGTACTTC. It yields the protein CSVEESYEQYF. V gene TRBV29-1 combines with J gene TRBJ2-7; D gene ambiguous. The germline V and J ends were trimmed by 0 bases and 3 bases, with 3 bases remaining between them. The germline CDR1 and CDR2 sequences are SQVTM and ANQGSEA. The CDR3 is 11 residues long.

Many counts were recorded for this clonotype. The chain combines TRBV5-5 with TRBJ2-7; 10 nucleotides match TRBD1. V was clipped by 4 bases and J by 3 bases; unmatched bases: 7. CDR1 SGHKS and CDR2 YYEKEE come from the germline V gene (reference sequence). The CDR3 has 15 amino acids. This CDR3 is CASSPSRTGGYEQYF. CDR3 DNA: TGTGCCAGCAGCCCGAGCCGGACAGGGGGCTACGAGCAGTACTTC.

The rearrangement joins TRBV2 to TRBJ2-3; 8 positions match TRBD2. Per germline, CDR1 SNHLY and CDR2 FYNNEI. The CDR3 is 16 amino acids. V lost 7 bases, J lost 1 base, and 10 bases stayed unmatched. CDR3 in amino acids: CASKQRGIGGTDTQYF. DNA for the CDR3: TGTGCCAGCAAGCAGCGGGGGATCGGGGGCACAGATACGCAGTATTTT.

The sample holds a few counts of this clonotype. The rearrangement joins TRBV2 to TRBJ1-5, with a possible D match to TRBD1 (6 bases). V lost 7 bases and J lost 5, with 15 bases in between. The CDR3 consists of 14 residues. Germline loops: CDR1 SNHLY, CDR2 FYNNEI. CDR3 nucleotides: TGTGCCAGCAAGGGGGACGGAACTTATCAGCCCCAGCATTTT. This translates into CASKGDGTYQPQHF.

This clonotype occurred many times. The chain carries TRBV7-9 and TRBJ1-1; 7 bases match TRBD1. Looked up from germline, CDR1 is SEHNR and CDR2 is FQNEAQ (reference sequence). The ends lost 5 bases at V and 7 bases at J; junction bases unmatched: 7. This CDR3 is built from 13 residues. The CDR3 loop reads CASSPTGNREAFF. As DNA, the CDR3 is TGTGCCAGCAGCCCGACAGGGAACCGTGAAGCTTTCTTT.

The V gene is TRBV21-1, the J gene TRBJ2-5; the D call of TRBD2 is as the table states it, not checked on the DNA. TRBV21-1 corresponds to a pseudogene. The CDR3 covers 17 residues. As DNA, the CDR3 is TGTGCCAGCAGCAAAAGAGGGCTGCTTTACCATCAAGAGACCCAGTACTTC. Translation: CASSKRGLLYHQETQYF.

This clonotype turned up a few times. The V call is TRBV11-3, the J call TRBJ2-2; the D is unclear. There are 12 residues in the CDR3. Germline values: CDR1 SGHNT, CDR2 YENEEA. V was cut by 7 bases and J by 5 bases, with 8 bases left in between. The CDR3 spells CASKGITGELFF. Written as DNA, the CDR3 is TGTGCCAGCAAGGGCATTACCGGGGAGCTGTTTTTT.

Concerning this clonotype: This may come from a read error, since a much larger clone is one base off. The chain is built from TRBV2 and TRBJ2-7, with TRBD2 matching 8 bases. The J call could be wrong; TRBJ2-5 is a better fit for the DNA end. This CDR3 has 15 amino acids. The germline V gene has CDR1 SNHLY and CDR2 FYNNEI. The CDR3, as DNA: TGTGCCGGCAGTGCGACCGGGACTAGGAGTGAGACCCAGTACTTC. Encoded protein: CAGSATGTRSETQYF.